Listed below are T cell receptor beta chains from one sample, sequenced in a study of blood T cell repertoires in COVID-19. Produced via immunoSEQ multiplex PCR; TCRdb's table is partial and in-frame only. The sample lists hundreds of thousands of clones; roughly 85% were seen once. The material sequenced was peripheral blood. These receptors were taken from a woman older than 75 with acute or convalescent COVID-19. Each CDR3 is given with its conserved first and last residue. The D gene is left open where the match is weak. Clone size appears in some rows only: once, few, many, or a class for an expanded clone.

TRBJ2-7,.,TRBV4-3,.,CASSQGRATYEQYF,TGCGCCAGCAGCCAAGGCAGGGCAACCTACGAGCAGTACTTC
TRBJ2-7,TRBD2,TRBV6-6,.,CASSYAVGLAANEQYF,TGTGCCAGCAGTTACGCCGTGGGACTAGCGGCCAACGAGCAGTACTTC
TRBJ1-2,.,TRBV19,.,CASGQGNYGYTF,TGTGCCAGTGGTCAGGGCAACTATGGCTACACCTTC
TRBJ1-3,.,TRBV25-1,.,CASSQTVISGNTIYF,TGTGCCAGCAGTCAGACAGTGATCTCTGGAAACACCATATATTTT
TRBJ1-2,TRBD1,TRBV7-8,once,CASSPPGGLYGYTF,TGTGCCAGCAGCCCGCCAGGGGGACTCTATGGCTACACCTTC
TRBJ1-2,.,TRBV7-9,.,CASIHSLMRGSNYGYTF,TGTGCCAGTATTCACTCACTAATGAGAGGATCTAACTATGGCTACACCTTC
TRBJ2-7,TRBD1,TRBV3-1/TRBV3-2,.,CASSQAGQGVVEQYF,TGTGCCAGCAGCCAAGCAGGACAGGGGGTCGTCGAGCAGTACTTC
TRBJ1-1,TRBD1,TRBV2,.,CASSEGGGRRTEAFF,TGTGCCAGCAGTGAAGGAGGGGGCAGGCGAACTGAAGCTTTCTTT
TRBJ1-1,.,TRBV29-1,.,CSVVQVGEAFF,TGCAGCGTTGTACAGGTCGGTGAAGCTTTCTTT
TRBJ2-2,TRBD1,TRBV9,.,CASSLSSGQGYTGELFF,TGTGCCAGCAGTCTCTCGTCGGGACAGGGCTACACCGGGGAGCTGTTTTTT
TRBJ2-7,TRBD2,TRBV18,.,CATQSGGPSYEQYF,TGTGCCACCCAAAGCGGGGGGCCGTCCTACGAGCAGTACTTC
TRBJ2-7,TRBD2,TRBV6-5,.,CASRDKRGRYEQYF,TGTGCCAGCAGGGACAAGCGGGGACGGTACGAGCAGTACTTC
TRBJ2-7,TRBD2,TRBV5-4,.,CASSLASGGAYEQYF,TGTGCCAGCAGCTTGGCTAGCGGGGGGGCTTACGAGCAGTACTTC
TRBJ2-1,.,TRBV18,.,CASSPSSGGSGSYNEQFF,TGTGCCAGCTCACCGTCATCGGGGGGCTCAGGTTCCTACAATGAGCAGTTCTTC
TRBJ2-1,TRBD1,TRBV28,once,CASSLWTGVSYNEQFF,TGTGCCAGCAGTTTGTGGACAGGAGTATCCTACAATGAGCAGTTCTTC
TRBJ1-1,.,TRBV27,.,CASSSVQWGSVGTEAFF,TGTGCCAGCAGTTCGGTCCAATGGGGCTCGGTAGGGACTGAAGCTTTCTTT
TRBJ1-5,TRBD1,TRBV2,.,CASQFEQGASQPQHF,TGTGCCAGCCAATTCGAACAGGGGGCGAGTCAGCCCCAGCATTTT